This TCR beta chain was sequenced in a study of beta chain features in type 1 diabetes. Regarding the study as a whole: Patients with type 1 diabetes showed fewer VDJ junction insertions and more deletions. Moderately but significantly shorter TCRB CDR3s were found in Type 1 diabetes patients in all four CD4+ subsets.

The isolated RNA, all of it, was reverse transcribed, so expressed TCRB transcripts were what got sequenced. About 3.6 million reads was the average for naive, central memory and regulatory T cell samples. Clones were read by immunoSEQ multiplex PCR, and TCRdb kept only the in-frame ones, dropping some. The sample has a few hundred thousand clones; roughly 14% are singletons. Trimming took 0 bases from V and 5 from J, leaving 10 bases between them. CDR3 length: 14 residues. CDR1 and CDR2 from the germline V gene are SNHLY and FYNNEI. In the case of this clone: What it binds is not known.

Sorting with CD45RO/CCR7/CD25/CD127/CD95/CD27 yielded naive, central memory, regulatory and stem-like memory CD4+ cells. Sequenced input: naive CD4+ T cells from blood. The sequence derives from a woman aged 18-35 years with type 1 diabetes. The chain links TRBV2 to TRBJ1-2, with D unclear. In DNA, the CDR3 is TGTGCCAGCAGTGAAGCGCGAGGCTCTTATGGCTACACCTTC. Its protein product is CASSEARGSYGYTF. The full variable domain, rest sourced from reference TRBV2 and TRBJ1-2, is EPEVTQTPSHQVTQMGQEVILRCVPISNHLYFYWYRQILGQKVEFLVSFYNNEISEKSEIFDDQFSVERPDGSNFTLKIRSTKLEDSAMYFCASSEARGSYGYTFGSGTRLTVV.